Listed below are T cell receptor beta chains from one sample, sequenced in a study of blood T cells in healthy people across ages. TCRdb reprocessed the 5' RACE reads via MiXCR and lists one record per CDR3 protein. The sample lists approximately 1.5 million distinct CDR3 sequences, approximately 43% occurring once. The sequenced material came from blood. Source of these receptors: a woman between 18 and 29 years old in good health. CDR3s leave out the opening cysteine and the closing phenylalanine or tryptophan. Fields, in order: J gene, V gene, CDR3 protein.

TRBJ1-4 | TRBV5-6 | ASSRTGTGVEKLF
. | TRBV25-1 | ASSHRDREWGETQF
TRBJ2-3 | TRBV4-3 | ASSQVTLPTTDTQY
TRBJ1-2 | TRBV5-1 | ASSLVTPPPGGYT
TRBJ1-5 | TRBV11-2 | ASNGGRNQPQH
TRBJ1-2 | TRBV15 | ATSHGGQRGYT
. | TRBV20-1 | SAPIETGSYEQY
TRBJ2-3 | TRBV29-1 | SVEEADNTDTQY
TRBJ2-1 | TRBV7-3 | ASRSSVYNEQF
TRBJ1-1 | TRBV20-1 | SAQTSVNTEAF
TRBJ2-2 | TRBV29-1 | SIEGDTNTGELF
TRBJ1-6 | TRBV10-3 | AISESWQASPLH
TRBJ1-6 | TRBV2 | ASSGTGTPYNSPLH
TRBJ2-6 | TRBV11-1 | ASSLAAGTGANVLT
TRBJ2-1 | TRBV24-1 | ATSDLSVAGAYNEQF
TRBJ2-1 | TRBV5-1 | ASSWASVGGEQF
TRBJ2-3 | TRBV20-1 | SAPPSGVTDTQY
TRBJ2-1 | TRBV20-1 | SAFSGSSYNEQF
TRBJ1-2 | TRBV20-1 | SALPSSNGYT
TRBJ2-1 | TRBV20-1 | SALPSQRRTYNEQF
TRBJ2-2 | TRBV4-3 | ASSPGTGLSGELF
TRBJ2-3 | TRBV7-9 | ASRPSPSGNSNTQY
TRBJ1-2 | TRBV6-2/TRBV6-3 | ASSYRGLGGYT
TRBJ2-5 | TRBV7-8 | ASSRTPTSPVKETQY
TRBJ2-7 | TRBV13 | ASSLGGALLYEQY
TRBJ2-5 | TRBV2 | ASSGTGNRKETQY
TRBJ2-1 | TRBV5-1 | ASSLDIGPNNEQF
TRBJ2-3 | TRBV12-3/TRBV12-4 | ASSDKRGVSTDTQY
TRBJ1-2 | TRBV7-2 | ASTPRGTEFNGYT
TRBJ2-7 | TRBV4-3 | ASSQVAGTVSSYEQY
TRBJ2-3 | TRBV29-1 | SVSSFTDTQY
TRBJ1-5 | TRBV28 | ASSLLWAGDVGDQPQH